This is a list of T cell receptor beta chains from one sample in a study of cytomegalovirus exposure and HLA in healthy donors. Here immunoSEQ multiplex PCR was the method, and the copy in TCRdb shows in-frame clones only, minus some. The sample lists around 150,000 clones; around 84% were seen once. The sequenced sample was PBMCs. The receptors originated from a man younger than 30 in good health and CMV-seropositive. CDR3s include the opening cysteine and the closing phenylalanine or tryptophan. The D gene is left open where the match is weak. Size is omitted from some rows. Given values are once, few, many or a class for expanded clones.

d_gene | abundance | j_gene | v_gene | CDR3nt | CDR3aa
- | once | TRBJ1-1 | TRBV30 | TGTGCCTGGAGTTTCCAACATCTGAACACTGAAGCTTTCTTT | CAWSFQHLNTEAFF
- | - | TRBJ1-1 | TRBV6-6 | TGTGCCAGCGAGGCGACCGGGGCTGAAGCTTTCTTT | CASEATGAEAFF
- | - | TRBJ2-1 | TRBV11-3 | TGTGCCAGCAGCCTCACCGGACAGGGAGGGTTTTATGAGCAGTTCTTC | CASSLTGQGGFYEQFF
- | - | TRBJ1-6 | TRBV5-5 | TGTGCCAGCAGCGGATCGACAGAGGACATCTCCTATAATTCACCCCTCCACTTT | CASSGSTEDISYNSPLHF
- | - | TRBJ2-7 | TRBV2 | TGTGCCAGCAGTGAAGCAAGGGGGAGCTTATACGAGCAGTACTTC | CASSEARGSLYEQYF
- | once | TRBJ2-5 | TRBV19 | TGTGCCAGTGGGGGGGGCGGGCCCTCCTTTTCAGAGACCCAGTACTTC | CASGGGGPSFSETQYF
- | - | TRBJ2-1 | TRBV19 | TGTGCCAGTAGTATCCTGGCAGGGGAAGACAATGAGCAGTTCTTC | CASSILAGEDNEQFF
TRBD2 | - | TRBJ2-3 | TRBV7-2 | TGTGCCAGCAGCTTAGTGTCCCTAGCGGGGGGGCAAGATACGCAGTATTTT | CASSLVSLAGGQDTQYF
TRBD1 | - | TRBJ2-1 | TRBV7-9 | TGTGCCAGCAGCTTAGAGAGACAGGGGTTGTTCTTC | CASSLERQGLFF
- | - | TRBJ2-7 | TRBV6-1 | TGTGCCAGCAGTGAAGTTGGGCAGGGGCTCGAGCAGTACTTC | CASSEVGQGLEQYF
- | - | TRBJ1-4 | TRBV4-3 | TGCGCCAGCAGCCAAGATGCGGGGGGCGTTAGTGAAAAACTGTTTTTT | CASSQDAGGVSEKLFF
- | - | TRBJ1-6 | TRBV30 | TGTGCCTGGATAGGGGGATATAATTCACCCCTCCACTTT | CAWIGGYNSPLHF
- | - | TRBJ2-4 | TRBV5-1 | TGCGCCAGCAGCTTGGTCGGGGATAAAAACATTCAGTACTTC | CASSLVGDKNIQYF
- | - | TRBJ2-4 | TRBV12-2 | TGTGCAAGTCGCTCCACTCCCCAGGGCCGATTAGCCAAAAACAGTCAGTACTTC | CASRSTPQGRLAKNSQYF
TRBD1 | - | TRBJ2-2 | TRBV7-2 | TGTGCCAGCAGCACCCAGGGGGCAACCGGGGAGCTGTTTTTT | CASSTQGATGELFF
TRBD1 | - | TRBJ1-1 | TRBV19 | TGTGCCAGTAGTATTACAGGGGGCCGGCCTGAAGCTTTCTTT | CASSITGGRPEAFF
TRBD2 | - | TRBJ2-7 | TRBV10-3 | TGTGCCATCAGGGGGGAGACTAGCGGTACCTACGAGCAGTACTTC | CAIRGETSGTYEQYF
- | once | TRBJ2-7 | TRBV25-1 | TGTGCCAGCAGCCTTACAGGGAACCTCTACGAGCAGTACTTC | CASSLTGNLYEQYF
TRBD2 | - | TRBJ2-3 | TRBV5-1 | TGCGCCAGCAGCGTAGCGGGGAGCCACACAGATACGCAGTATTTT | CASSVAGSHTDTQYF
- | - | TRBJ2-3 | TRBV11-3 | TGTGCCAGCAGCTTAACATGGGGGGGCACAGATACGCAGTATTTT | CASSLTWGGTDTQYF
- | - | TRBJ1-3 | TRBV11-3 | TGTGCCAGCAGCTATTCAGGGGCTGGAAACACCATATATTTT | CASSYSGAGNTIYF
- | - | TRBJ2-7 | TRBV7-2 | TGTGCCAGCAGCTTAACGAGGGATAGGTCCTACGAGCAGTACTTC | CASSLTRDRSYEQYF
TRBD1 | - | TRBJ1-1 | TRBV10-3 | TGTGCCATCAGTTCCCCGGGACAGGGAGAGAAAGCTTTCTTT | CAISSPGQGEKAFF
TRBD1 | - | TRBJ2-3 | TRBV6-1 | TGTGCCAGCAGTGTGGGACAGTTCACAGATACGCAGTATTTT | CASSVGQFTDTQYF
TRBD2 | - | TRBJ2-3 | TRBV6-1 | TGTGCCAGCAGTGCACGGGGGGACGGGGCAGATACGCAGTATTTT | CASSARGDGADTQYF
- | - | TRBJ1-2 | TRBV2 | TGTGCCAGCATCCCCGGTAGTCCGGCGGGTGGCTACACCTTC | CASIPGSPAGGYTF
TRBD1 | - | TRBJ2-7 | TRBV30 | TGTGCCTGGTGGGACAGGCCCTACGAGCAGTACTTC | CAWWDRPYEQYF
- | - | TRBJ1-1 | TRBV6-6 | TGTGCCAGCAGTTACGTTGGCAGGGCGAACACTGAAGCTTTCTTT | CASSYVGRANTEAFF
- | - | TRBJ1-2 | TRBV29-1 | TGCAGCGTTGATTCGGGGGTCTATGGCTACACCTTC | CSVDSGVYGYTF
- | once | TRBJ2-3 | TRBV20-1 | TGCAGTGCTAGAGGCGGAGATACGCAGTATTTT | CSARGGDTQYF
TRBD1 | few | TRBJ1-2 | TRBV7-2 | TGTGCCAGCAGCCTCGGGACAGTGGCTCCTATAGGCTACACCTTC | CASSLGTVAPIGYTF
TRBD2 | - | TRBJ2-1 | TRBV18 | TGTGCCAGCTCACCACCGAGCGGGGTCTACAATGAGCAGTTCTTC | CASSPPSGVYNEQFF
TRBD1 | few | TRBJ1-2 | TRBV27 | TGTGCCAGCAGTCTCCGGACAGGGAATAGGGATGGCTACACCTTC | CASSLRTGNRDGYTF
TRBD1 | - | TRBJ1-5 | TRBV18 | TGTGCCAGCTCACCCGGGACAGGGGTCAATCAGCCCCAGCATTTT | CASSPGTGVNQPQHF
TRBD2 | - | TRBJ2-7 | TRBV9 | TGTGCCAGCAGCGCCGGGGGGGAGTCCTACGAGCAGTACTTC | CASSAGGESYEQYF
- | few | TRBJ2-7 | TRBV30 | TGTGCCTGGATGGGTGGGGGCACCTACGAGCAGTACTTC | CAWMGGGTYEQYF
- | - | TRBJ2-7 | TRBV7-9 | TGTGCCAGCAGCCTGGGGGCCTCCTACGAGCAGTACTTC | CASSLGASYEQYF
TRBD2 | - | TRBJ2-7 | TRBV18 | TGTGCCAGCTCACCGGGCTCGGGACTAGCGGGGCTTTCCTACGAGCAGTACTTC | CASSPGSGLAGLSYEQYF
- | - | TRBJ2-7 | TRBV13 | TGTGCCAGCAGCTTAGCCCTGGACAGGGAGGGGGTGGGCGAGCAGTACTTC | CASSLALDREGVGEQYF
TRBD1 | - | TRBJ1-1 | TRBV27 | TGTGCCAGCAGTTTATTGACAGGGGGCATGAACACTGAAGCTTTCTTT | CASSLLTGGMNTEAFF
- | - | TRBJ2-7 | TRBV13 | TGTGCCAGCAGCTTGGAGGGAAAAGAGCAGTACTTC | CASSLEGKEQYF
- | - | TRBJ2-2 | TRBV27 | TGTGCCAGCAGTTTATCGCGGGGGCAAGGTAGCACCGGGGAGCTGTTTTTT | CASSLSRGQGSTGELFF
- | - | TRBJ2-6 | TRBV7-5 | TGTGCCAGAAGCTTCCGCTCGGGGACTGGGGCCAACGGCCTGACTTTC | CARSFRSGTGANGLTF
TRBD2 | - | TRBJ2-7 | TRBV18 | TGTGCCAGCTCAGCCCTAGCGGGATACGAGCAGTACTTC | CASSALAGYEQYF
- | - | TRBJ2-3 | TRBV30 | TGTGCCTCCCACCCAATCGCTAGCGGCACAGATACGCAGTATTTT | CASHPIASGTDTQYF
TRBD1 | - | TRBJ1-2 | TRBV9 | TGTGCCAGCAGCGGGCTCATGACAGGGGGGAGAGGCTACACCTTC | CASSGLMTGGRGYTF
- | - | TRBJ1-1 | TRBV4-3 | TGCGCCAGCAGCCAAGAAATCGGGGGGCCCAATGAAGCTTTCTTT | CASSQEIGGPNEAFF
TRBD1 | - | TRBJ2-7 | TRBV4-1 | TGCGCCAGCAGCCAGGAAATTCCGGGACAGGGTATCTACGAGCAGTACTTC | CASSQEIPGQGIYEQYF
- | few | TRBJ2-2 | TRBV6-6 | TGTGCCAGCAGCCCGGGGAACCTGAACACCGGGGAGCTGTTTTTT | CASSPGNLNTGELFF
TRBD2 | - | TRBJ2-7 | TRBV7-8 | TGTGCCATCGGGACTAGTACGTACGAGCAGTACTTC | CAIGTSTYEQYF
- | - | TRBJ1-5 | TRBV7-3 | TGTGCCAGCAGCCTCAACAAGAATCAGCCCCAGCATTTT | CASSLNKNQPQHF
- | once | TRBJ1-5 | TRBV7-8 | TGTGCCAGCAGCCCCGACAGGACCTATAGCAATCAGCCCCAGCATTTT | CASSPDRTYSNQPQHF
- | once | TRBJ1-5 | TRBV9 | TGTGCCAGCAGTGAGCGGGGGGGTAGCAATCAGCCCCAGCATTTT | CASSERGGSNQPQHF
TRBD1 | once | TRBJ2-2 | TRBV9 | TGTGCCAGCAGCGGACAGGGGAACACCGGGGAGCTGTTTTTT | CASSGQGNTGELFF
TRBD2 | - | TRBJ2-3 | TRBV5-1 | TGCGCCAGCAGTCTTGGACTAGATGTAGATACGCAGTATTTT | CASSLGLDVDTQYF
TRBD1 | few | TRBJ1-1 | TRBV11-1 | TGTGCCAGCAGCACACCCTACAGGGGTCACACTGAAGCTTTCTTT | CASSTPYRGHTEAFF
- | - | TRBJ2-3 | TRBV2 | TGTGCCAGCAAAGCGGGCCATAGCACAGATACGCAGTATTTT | CASKAGHSTDTQYF